The clone carrying this T cell receptor (beta chain) has a handful of counts. Unfractionated whole blood yielded total RNA. The sample originates from a study of human T cells and chemical hapten exposure. TCRdb re-called the 5' RACE reads through MiXCR, storing one row per CDR3 protein. This sample yields roughly 81,000 distinct CDR3 sequences, of which more than 15% are seen a single time; around 7% belongs to the top ten. Germline V gene lookup returns CDR1 MNHEY and CDR2 SMNVEV (reference sequence). V trimming: 5 bases; J trimming: 4 bases; junction bases outside the gene matches: 7. This CDR3 spans 14 amino acids.

This chain links TRBV27 with TRBJ1-2; 7 bases align to TRBD1. The TCR sequence derives from a female donor in good health. In DNA form, the CDR3 reads TGTGCCAGCAGTCCCATGACAGGGAGCTATGGCTACACCTTC. It is translated as CASSPMTGSYGYTF.